The 21 T cell receptor beta chains below come from one sample, sequenced in a study of PD-1 blockade in classical Hodgkin lymphoma. Relapse was seen in all patients after autologous stem cell transplantation, and brentuximab vedotin exposure was variable. The table came from immunoSEQ multiplex PCR; TCRdb's copy has only in-frame clones and leaves some out. The data contain tens of thousands of clones, around three quarters of them seen just once; the ten biggest clones take up 20% to 25%. This sample comprised peripheral blood mononuclear cells (PBMCs), obtained before the second cycle of nivolumab. The receptors originated from a human donor with classical Hodgkin lymphoma.

The chain recombines TRBV6-5 with TRBJ2-7, with D possibly TRBD1 on 6 matching bases. With 2 bases removed from V and 4 bases from J, the gap between germline ends came to 15 bases. Germline V gene data show CDR1 as MNHEY and CDR2 as SVGAGI. The CDR3 loop spans 15 amino acids. The CDR3: CASSYRTGLGYEQYF. As DNA, the CDR3 is TGTGCCAGCAGTTACCGTACAGGGTTGGGGTACGAGCAGTACTTC.

This chain connects TRBV14 to TRBJ2-5; TRBD2 agrees at 7 bases. The J segment lost 5 bases and the V segment lost 4 bases, leaving 4 bases of the junction unmatched. The length of the CDR3 is 13 residues. CDR1 is SGHDN and CDR2 is FVKESK in the germline V gene. The CDR3: CASSLRTRETQYF. CDR3 nucleotide sequence: TGTGCCAGCAGCCTCAGGACTAGGGAGACCCAGTACTTC.

The J gene is TRBJ1-6, the V gene TRBV28; D gene unclear. V was clipped by 4 bases and J by 0 bases, with 16 bases between them. This CDR3 has 18 amino acids. Germline CDR1 reads MDHEN; CDR2 reads SYDVKM. As DNA, the CDR3 is TGTGCCAGCAGTTCTACCCTTGGACGGAGCTCCTATAATTCACCCCTCCACTTT. Its protein is CASSSTLGRSSYNSPLHF.

This sequence joins TRBV5-6 and TRBJ1-1; D unclear. Germline values: CDR1 SGHDT, CDR2 YYEEEE. The CDR3 is 12 residues long. V lost 4 bases to trimming and J lost 2 bases, with 6 bases between them. The CDR3 protein is CASSPLNTEAFF. In DNA form, the CDR3 reads TGTGCCAGCAGCCCACTAAACACTGAAGCTTTCTTT.

The rearrangement uses TRBV7-9 and TRBJ2-2; D is unclear. The CDR3 sequence is 14 residues long. Germline CDR1 is SEHNR and CDR2 is FQNEAQ (reference sequence). Trimming stripped 2 bases from V and 8 bases from J, with 12 bases between. CDR3 in DNA: TGTGCCAGCAGCTTAATCTTTTCTGGGGGGGAGCTGTTTTTT. This codes for CASSLIFSGGELFF.

The chain employs TRBV9 and TRBJ1-1; a possible D gene is TRBD1 (6 bases). Germline CDR1 and CDR2: SGDLS and YYNGEE. CDR3 length: 16 residues. Trimming removed 3 bases from V and 0 bases from J, with 15 bases in between. The CDR3 DNA follows: TGTGCCAGCAGCGCCGCCATCAACAGGGTGAACACTGAAGCTTTCTTT. Amino acids: CASSAAINRVNTEAFF.

There are many counts of this clone. V and J are TRBV2 and TRBJ2-7; either TRBD1 or TRBD2 may fit D (6 bases each). V was pared by 1 base and J by 0 bases, with 7 bases between. This CDR3 has 14 residues. Germline V CDR1 and CDR2: SNHLY, FYNNEI. CDR3 region: CASSEGGASYEQYF. In nucleotides, the CDR3 is TGTGCCAGCAGTGAAGGGGGGGCCTCCTACGAGCAGTACTTC.

The chain couples TRBV7-2 to TRBJ1-2; weak D call: TRBD1 (5 bases). Trimming took 0 bases from V and 6 from J, leaving 14 bases between them. The CDR3 is 15 residues long. The V gene's germline CDR1 is SGHTA and CDR2 FQGNSA. CDR3 loop: CASSLALPGRHGYTF. CDR3 coding DNA: TGTGCCAGCAGCTTAGCTTTGCCGGGGCGACATGGCTACACCTTC.

The chain joins TRBV27 to TRBJ2-5; weak D call: TRBD2 (7 bases). This CDR3 spans 14 amino acids. Trimming cost V 5 bases and J 5 bases, with 15 bases left between them. Germline V gene data show CDR1 as MNHEY and CDR2 as SMNVEV (reference sequence). The CDR3 region has the DNA TGTGCCAGCAGTCTAGGGGGGGCCGATGAGACCCAGTACTTC. Its translation: CASSLGGADETQYF.

This clone was seen ten or more times. V and J are TRBV27 and TRBJ2-7; 7 bases align to TRBD1. This CDR3 region has 15 residues. CDR1 and CDR2 from the germline V gene are MNHEY and SMNVEV (reference sequence). V was pared by 3 bases and J by 3 bases, with 8 bases of the junction left unmatched. This CDR3 is CASSFDPQGFYEQYF. The CDR3 DNA reads TGTGCCAGCAGTTTCGACCCACAGGGGTTCTACGAGCAGTACTTC.

The V call is TRBV11-1, the J call TRBJ1-2; 9 bases are shared with TRBD1. The CDR3 sequence is 15 residues long. J gave up 6 bases and V 1 base, and 6 bases lay outside the gene matches. CDR1 and CDR2 (germline): SGHAT, FQDESV (reference sequence). The CDR3 bases are TGTGCCAGCAGCTTAGGGCCACAGGGGGCGGATGGCTACACCTTC. Amino acid sequence: CASSLGPQGADGYTF.

This chain uses TRBV9 with TRBJ1-2, with D unclear. The V and J ends lost 2 bases and 3 bases respectively, with 8 bases between them. From germline, CDR1 is SGDLS and CDR2 YYNGEE. This CDR3 spans 13 amino acids. The CDR3 is CASSVSGDYGYTF. The CDR3 DNA sequence: TGTGCCAGCAGCGTGAGCGGAGACTATGGCTACACCTTC. Supplemented by reference TRBV9 and TRBJ1-2, the full variable domain reads DSGVTQTPKHLITATGQRVTLRCSPRSGDLSVYWYQQSLDQGLQFLIQYYNGEERAKGNILERFSAQQFPDLHSELNLSSLELGDSALYFCASSVSGDYGYTFGSGTRLTVV.

V usage is TRBV20-1 and J usage is TRBJ2-3; TRBD2 might be the D (6 bases). The CDR3 loop spans 11 amino acids. Germline values: CDR1 DFQATT, CDR2 SNEGSKA (reference sequence). The V and J ends lost 4 bases and 6 bases respectively, with 8 bases between them. CDR3 nucleotides: TGCAGTGCTAAAGGAGGGGATACGCAGTATTTT. As protein: CSAKGGDTQYF.

This clone has only a few counts. V gene TRBV9 combines with J gene TRBJ1-4, with TRBD1 matching 8 bases. J was trimmed by 7 bases and V by 5 bases; bases with no gene match: 7. Germline V gene sequence: CDR1 SGDLS, CDR2 YYNGEE. CDR3 size: 14 residues. CDR3 sequence: CASRGQGGAEKLFF. Written as DNA, the CDR3 is TGTGCCAGCAGAGGACAGGGAGGTGCTGAAAAACTGTTTTTT.

V is TRBV2 and J is TRBJ1-2; D might be TRBD1 (6 bases). CDR1 is SNHLY, CDR2 FYNNEI, per germline. Trimming pared 7 bases from V and 6 bases from J, leaving 18 bases between. This CDR3 spans 14 amino acids. CDR3 nucleotides: TGTGCCAGCACTGATACAAGGGGGGTCGATGGCTACACCTTC. Translated, it gives CASTDTRGVDGYTF.

This chain uses TRBV6-1 with TRBJ2-5; D remains unclear. The CDR3 is 14 residues long. Germline CDR1 is MNHNS and CDR2 is SASEGT. Trimming left V 6 bases short and J 4 bases short, with 15 bases between. Here the CDR3 DNA reads TGTGCCAGCAGCGGATTTGAGGATCGAGAGACCCAGTACTTC. Translating gives CASSGFEDRETQYF.

Here the CDR3 DNA reads TGTGCCAGCAGTAGTGGGCGGGCGGTCTCTGAAGCTTTCTTT. It codes for CASSSGRAVSEAFF. The chain joins TRBV6-5 to TRBJ1-1; unclear D gene. The CDR3 totals 14 residues. Deletions cut 5 bases from V and 6 bases from J, with 16 bases between. Germline lookup yields CDR1 MNHEY and CDR2 SVGAGI.

For the CDR3, the DNA is TGTGCCAGCAGCTCCAGGGGTTTCGGGGAGCTGTTTTTT. Amino acid sequence: CASSSRGFGELFF. The chain couples TRBV7-2 to TRBJ2-2, with a weak D call TRBD1 (6 bases). The CDR3 extends over 13 amino acids. CDR1 and CDR2 (germline): SGHTA, FQGNSA. V was trimmed by 4 bases and J by 7 bases, leaving 10 bases between them.

The chain links TRBV19 to TRBJ1-4, with D perhaps TRBD1 (6 bases). The germline gives CDR1 LNHDA, CDR2 SQIVND (reference sequence). V was cut by 5 bases and J by 2 bases, with 6 bases left in between. This CDR3 has 13 amino acids. CDR3 in DNA: TGTGCCAGTAGTGACAGGACTAATGAAAAACTGTTTTTT. Its protein is CASSDRTNEKLFF.

The chain is built from TRBV27 and TRBJ1-5, with no clear D. Trimming shortened V by 0 bases and J by 6 bases, and 6 bases separated the two germline ends. This CDR3 is 13 amino acids long. Germline CDR1 is MNHEY and CDR2 is SMNVEV (reference sequence). The CDR3: CASSLSPGQPQHF. In DNA form, the CDR3 reads TGTGCCAGCAGTTTATCCCCCGGTCAGCCCCAGCATTTT.

V and J are TRBV7-3 and TRBJ2-2; D unresolved. V lost 3 bases to trimming and J lost 5 bases, with 7 bases between them. This CDR3 is built from 13 residues. The germline V gene encodes CDR1 SGHTA and CDR2 FQGTGA. The CDR3 DNA reads as TGTGCCAGCAGCTTCCCAGAGACCGGGGAGCTGTTTTTT. Translating gives CASSFPETGELFF.